This T cell receptor (beta chain) was observed in a study of immune cell composition in non-small cell lung cancer. The normal lung sample lay at least 3 cm, and maximally far, from the tumour. Generated by immunoSEQ multiplex PCR, the TCRdb table keeps only in-frame clones and is missing some. The table includes some 6,600 clones, over 65% detected once. Material for sequencing was non-adjacent lung tissue. This sequence was found in a human donor with non-small cell lung cancer.

The CDR3 region has the DNA TGTGCCAGCAGTTCCGGGGGGGCGGGAGTTGGCAATGAGCAGTTCTTC. It specifies CASSSGGAGVGNEQFF. The chain combines TRBV6-6 with TRBJ2-1, with 8 bases that match TRBD2. Germline loops: CDR1 MNHNY, CDR2 SVGAGI (reference sequence). The CDR3 is made up of 16 amino acids. Germline trimming cut 4 bases from V and 6 bases from J; bases unmatched to any gene: 11.